The clone carrying this TCR beta chain was detected once. Its antigen is still unknown. Vbeta (60) and Jbeta (13) primers were used in the PCR. Clones were sequenced by immunoSEQ multiplex PCR, and TCRdb holds only the in-frame ones, with some missing. The sample lists roughly 200,000 clones, roughly 87% occurring once. The V end was cut by 8 bases, the J end by 7 bases, with 21 bases between. This CDR3 contains 14 residues. From germline, CDR1 is MDHEN and CDR2 SYDVKM. The sample belongs to a study of cytomegalovirus exposure and HLA in healthy donors. General study findings and limits: Association with HLA alleles at 0.05 false discovery rate was found for 16,951 TCR beta sequences in a later analysis.

Sequenced material: PBMCs. The chain recombines TRBV28 with TRBJ2-7; possibly TRBD2 for D (6 bases). This receptor was taken from a boy aged 2 to 10 in good health and CMV-seronegative. The CDR3 sequence is CASGPPGDFTEQYF. CDR3 DNA sequence: TGTGCCAGCGGCCCCCCGGGGGATTTCACGGAGCAGTACTTC.